This T cell receptor (beta chain) appears in the sequencing data of a study of CD8+ T cells in alopecia areata. The table lists this clone with a few counts. Between the trimmed V and J ends, which lost 4 bases and 8 bases, there was a span of 9 bases. This CDR3 has 13 amino acids. CDR1 is ENHRY and CDR2 is SYGVKD in the germline V gene. The treatment here: oral pan-JAK inhibitor, 5-10 mg twice daily. Reverse transcription of extracted RNA yielded cDNA, which provided the sequencing template. Clones were sequenced by immunoSEQ multiplex PCR, and TCRdb holds only the in-frame ones, with some missing. The sample has about 210,000 clones, less than 45% seen once; the top ten hold 0.48%.

Sequencing used CD4+ T cells sorted from blood, obtained at approximately week 30, from a patient treated with tofacitinib. The receptor's source is a human donor with alopecia areata. This chain uses TRBV10-3 with TRBJ1-6, with a tentative D call TRBD1 (6 bases). The chain's CDR3 is CAISGTEDSPLHF. DNA of the CDR3: TGTGCCATCAGTGGGACAGAAGATTCACCCCTCCACTTT.